Presented here are 8 T cell receptor beta chains from one specimen sequenced in a study of T cell changes during pregnancy in multiple sclerosis. This table comes from immunoSEQ multiplex PCR, and its TCRdb copy is limited to in-frame clones, with some not included. The sample records about 94,000 clones, approximately 93% being singletons. Sample: peripheral blood, taken after pregnancy. Receptors were obtained from a female donor with multiple sclerosis, enrolled in a pregnancy study.

The chain joins TRBV2 to TRBJ1-1, with D unresolved. V lost 6 bases and J lost 0, with 17 bases in between. The germline V gene has CDR1 SNHLY and CDR2 FYNNEI. CDR3 size: 16 residues. CDR3 bases: TGTGCCAGCAGGGCCCTGAGGACGGGAATGAACACTGAAGCTTTCTTT. Its protein product is CASRALRTGMNTEAFF.

V and J are TRBV7-3 and TRBJ2-3; perhaps TRBD1 as D (6 bases). V gave up 4 bases and J gave up 1 base, with 15 bases separating them. This CDR3 has 16 residues. Germline V gene lookup returns CDR1 SGHTA and CDR2 FQGTGA. In nucleotides, the CDR3 is TGTGCCAGCAGCTCAGGGCAGGGGAAAGGCACAGATACGCAGTATTTT. Its translation is CASSSGQGKGTDTQYF.

The chain couples TRBV28 to TRBJ2-1; D perhaps matches TRBD2 (6 bases). V was pared by 6 bases and J by 6 bases, with 12 bases between. Germline-derived CDR1 and CDR2 are MDHEN and SYDVKM. The CDR3 spans 13 residues. The CDR3 DNA sequence: TGTGCCAGCAGCGGACTAAACGGCAATGAGCAGTTCTTC. Translation: CASSGLNGNEQFF.

The chain links TRBV4-3 to TRBJ2-7; 8 bases are shared with TRBD1. V trimming: 0 bases; J trimming: 5 bases; junction bases outside the gene matches: 9. CDR1 and CDR2 from the germline V gene are LGHNA and YSLEER. This CDR3 spans 16 amino acids. The CDR3 nucleotides are TGCGCCAGCAGCCAAGATTTGTCAGGGGGCTCGAACGAGCAGTACTTC. Protein: CASSQDLSGGSNEQYF.

The chain combines TRBV7-6 with TRBJ2-5, with D tentatively TRBD1 (6 bases). This CDR3 spans 16 amino acids. V lost 5 bases, J lost 5 bases, and 21 bases lay in between. Germline CDR1 reads SGHVS; CDR2 reads FNYEAQ. The CDR3 sequence is CASSNPPRTRGETQYF. DNA for the CDR3: TGTGCCAGCAGCAACCCACCACGGACGAGGGGGGAGACCCAGTACTTC.

The chain has TRBV7-2 and TRBJ2-5; a possible D gene is TRBD1 (6 bases). V was clipped by 1 base and J by 3 bases, with 9 bases between them. CDR3 size: 14 residues. Per the germline V gene, CDR1 is SGHTA and CDR2 is FQGNSA. CDR3 sequence reads: CASSLGGGKETQYF. CDR3 DNA: TGTGCCAGCAGCTTAGGAGGGGGTAAAGAGACCCAGTACTTC.

In DNA, the CDR3 is TGTGCCAGCAGCTTAGCCGGGAGAATGAACACTGAAGCTTTCTTT. Translation: CASSLAGRMNTEAFF. V and J are TRBV7-9 and TRBJ1-1; no firm D call. The CDR3 totals 15 residues. Trimming left V 0 bases short and J 0 bases short, with 8 bases between. Germline CDR1 SEHNR, CDR2 FQNEAQ (reference sequence).

The chain has TRBV30 and TRBJ1-5; 7 nucleotides align to TRBD1. Germline V gene lookup returns CDR1 GTSNPN and CDR2 SVGIG (reference sequence). This CDR3 has 15 amino acids. The V and J ends lost 1 base and 4 bases, in that order; junction bases with no gene match: 7. The CDR3: CAWSDQTGPNQPQHF. The CDR3 DNA follows: TGTGCCTGGAGTGACCAGACAGGGCCAAATCAGCCCCAGCATTTT.